A selection of T cell receptor beta chains follows, all from one sample in a study of blood T cells in healthy people across ages. TCRdb re-analysed the 5' RACE reads in MiXCR, keeping a single row per CDR3 protein. The profile shows 450,000 to 700,000 distinct CDR3 sequences, 25% to 30% of them singletons. The material sequenced was blood. The source is a woman aged 70 to 79 in good health. CDR3s include the opening cysteine and the closing phenylalanine or tryptophan. The D gene is left open where the match is weak. The size entry is marked missing in some rows and otherwise reads once, few, many or a size class.

V,D,size,J,DNA,CDR3
TRBV29-1,-,few,TRBJ1-2,TGCAGCGTTGTCGGGGCAGGGCTCAACTATGGCTACACCTTC,CSVVGAGLNYGYTF
TRBV7-2,-,-,TRBJ2-1,TGTGCCAGCAGCTTACTAGCGCTGGCCCCCAATGAGCAGTTCTTC,CASSLLALAPNEQFF
TRBV20-1,-,few,TRBJ2-3,TGCAGTGCTCTAGCGACTAGCACAGATACGCAGTATTTT,CSALATSTDTQYF
TRBV3-1,-,few,TRBJ1-1,TGTGCCAGCAGCCACAGGGAGGGCACTGAAGCTTTCTTT,CASSHREGTEAFF
TRBV6-2/TRBV6-3,-,few,TRBJ2-7,TGTGCCAGCAAACGGGACGCGCTAGTTTCATCCTACGAGCAGTACTTC,CASKRDALVSSYEQYF
TRBV30,TRBD1,-,TRBJ2-3,TGTGCCTGGAGTCCCGGACAGGGGACAGATACGCGGTATTTT,CAWSPGQGTDTRYF
TRBV7-9,-,-,TRBJ1-1,TGTGCCAGCAGCCCCGGAGGTGGCAGGGCAAACACTGAAGCTTTCTTT,CASSPGGGRANTEAFF
TRBV20-1,TRBD2,-,TRBJ2-7,TGCAGTGCCTTGACTAGCGGGGGGCGGGTATACGAGCAGTACTTC,CSALTSGGRVYEQYF
TRBV4-1,-,-,TRBJ1-1,TGCGCCAGCAGCCAAGGACCGTCAGGGGCGACTGAAGCTTTCTTT,CASSQGPSGATEAFF
TRBV3-1,-,-,TRBJ1-3,TGTGCCAGCAGCCAAAAACTCAGGGTTTCTGGAAACACCATATATTTT,CASSQKLRVSGNTIYF
TRBV7-2,-,-,TRBJ2-6,TGTGCCAGCAGCTCCTCAGGGGCGGGGACCAACGTCCTGACTTTC,CASSSSGAGTNVLTF
TRBV30,-,-,TRBJ2-7,TGTGCCTGGAGAAGATCAGTAACCTACGAGCAGTACTTC,CAWRRSVTYEQYF
TRBV6-6,-,-,TRBJ1-5,TGTGCCAGCAGTTACGGAGGGCAAACAAATCAGCCCCAGCATTTT,CASSYGGQTNQPQHF
TRBV5-6,TRBD2,few,TRBJ2-3,TGTGCCAGCAGCGCGACTAGCGGGGGGCCCTCCGGCACAGATACGCAGTATTTT,CASSATSGGPSGTDTQYF
TRBV5-1,-,-,TRBJ1-2,TGCGCCAGCAGCGGAAGTTGGACGAACTATGGCTACACCTTC,CASSGSWTNYGYTF
TRBV7-2,-,-,TRBJ2-5,TGTGCCAGCAGCTTAAGGGGATCATTAGAGACCCAGTACTTC,CASSLRGSLETQYF
TRBV5-1,-,few,TRBJ2-5,TGCGCCAGCAGCTTTATTCAGGGCGGGCAGACCCAGTACTTC,CASSFIQGGQTQYF
TRBV5-1,-,-,TRBJ1-6,TGCGCCAGCAGCCCTAGTATAGTTGGTTCACCCCTCCACTTT,CASSPSIVGSPLHF
TRBV4-3,TRBD2,few,TRBJ2-1,TGCGCCAGCAGCCAAGCGGCGGGGGGGCGGGATGAGCAGTTCTTC,CASSQAAGGRDEQFF
TRBV12-3/TRBV12-4,-,few,TRBJ1-1,TGTGCCAGCAGCCCCTGGGGGGGCCGAGCTTTCTTT,CASSPWGGRAFF
TRBV6-2/TRBV6-3,TRBD2,-,TRBJ2-2,TGTGCCAGCAGCCTACTAGCGGCGAACACCGGGGAGCTGTTTTTT,CASSLLAANTGELFF
TRBV29-1,-,-,TRBJ2-3,TGCAGCGTTGAAGATCGGGGGGCGGATGTAGCGGGCGGCACAGATACGCAGTATTTT,CSVEDRGADVAGGTDTQYF
TRBV18,-,-,TRBJ2-3,TGTGCCAGCTCACCAGAGAGTTCTAGCACAGATACGCAGTATTTT,CASSPESSSTDTQYF
TRBV6-4,-,many,TRBJ2-1,TGTGCCAGCCCGTTGGGGAACTCCTACAATGAGCAGTTCTTC,CASPLGNSYNEQFF
TRBV7-2,TRBD2,few,TRBJ2-5,TGTGCCAGCAGCAAAAGAGGACTAGCGGGGACAGAGACCCAGTACTTC,CASSKRGLAGTETQYF
TRBV12-3/TRBV12-4,-,few,TRBJ1-2,TGTGCCAGCAGCCCCTTGGCTTACGGGACCTTC,CASSPLAYGTF
TRBV29-1,-,-,TRBJ1-4,TGCAGCGCAAGACCCCCCGGGGGAGAAAAACTGTTTTTT,CSARPPGGEKLFF
TRBV29-1,TRBD1,-,TRBJ1-4,TGCAGCGTAGCCGGGACAGGGACCGAAAAACTGTTTTTT,CSVAGTGTEKLFF
TRBV7-9,-,-,TRBJ1-3,TGTGCCAGCAGCTTAGCACGCAGGGCCTCTGGAAACACCATATATTTT,CASSLARRASGNTIYF
TRBV7-3,-,-,TRBJ2-1,TGTGCCAGCAGCCGCAGACAGGCCGTTGGGGATGAGCAGTTCTTC,CASSRRQAVGDEQFF
TRBV20-1,-,-,TRBJ2-7,TGCAGTGCTCCTCGTGGAGGCCGGGGGTCCGAGCAGTACTTC,CSAPRGGRGSEQYF
TRBV9,TRBD2,-,TRBJ2-7,TGTGCCAGCAGGGGAGAGCGGGGCCCCCCCTACGAGCAGTACTTC,CASRGERGPPYEQYF
TRBV20-1,-,-,TRBJ2-5,TGCAGTGCCACCCCCCCAGCGGGTGGGGGGGAGACCCAGTACTTC,CSATPPAGGGETQYF
TRBV9,TRBD2,-,TRBJ2-4,TGTGCCAGCAGCAGGGGACTAGCGGAAAACATTCAGTACTTC,CASSRGLAENIQYF
TRBV12-3/TRBV12-4,-,few,TRBJ1-4,TGTGCCAGCAGTTTATTACCCCATAATGAAAAACTGTTTTTT,CASSLLPHNEKLFF
TRBV16,TRBD2,-,TRBJ2-3,TGTGCCAGCAGCCGTACTAGCGGGGGCTCAGATACGCAGTATTTT,CASSRTSGGSDTQYF
TRBV10-3,TRBD2,-,TRBJ2-3,TGTGCCATCAGTCCCCAGGCGGGGGGCGTCACAGATACGCAGTATTTT,CAISPQAGGVTDTQYF
TRBV5-6,TRBD1,-,TRBJ2-4,TGTGCCAGCAGCCAAGCCCGGGACAGGGCTAAAAACATTCAGTACTTC,CASSQARDRAKNIQYF
TRBV7-9,-,-,TRBJ1-2,TGTGCCAGCGGCCATAGTTCGGGACCTTATGGCTACACCTTC,CASGHSSGPYGYTF
TRBV20-1,TRBD1,-,TRBJ1-2,TGCAGTGCTAGCCTGGTTGGACAGGGGAAGGGCATCTTCTATGGCTACACCTTC,CSASLVGQGKGIFYGYTF
TRBV5-1,-,few,TRBJ1-2,TGCGCCAGCAGCTTGGACGGGTTGAGGGGCTACACCTTC,CASSLDGLRGYTF
TRBV12-3/TRBV12-4,-,many,TRBJ2-7,TGTGCCAGCAGCCCCGGGAAAACCTACGAGCAGTACTTC,CASSPGKTYEQYF
TRBV28,TRBD1,-,TRBJ2-5,TGTGCCAGCAGTGGGGACAGGGGGTACCAAGAGACCCAGTACTTC,CASSGDRGYQETQYF
TRBV15,-,-,TRBJ2-1,TGTGCCACCAGCAGGGTTGGAGGGTCAGGAAGCTCCTACAATGAGCAGTTCTTC,CATSRVGGSGSSYNEQFF
TRBV12-5,-,-,TRBJ1-1,TGTGCTAGTGGTTTTTCAGAAACTGAAGCTTTCTTT,CASGFSETEAFF
TRBV20-1,-,many,TRBJ1-1,TGCAGTGCTAGAGATCACGGCAGGGTTAACACTGAAGCTTTCTTT,CSARDHGRVNTEAFF
TRBV20-1,-,-,TRBJ2-5,TGCAGTGCTCCCACGCGATCGGGGGCCCAAGAGACCCAGTACTTC,CSAPTRSGAQETQYF
TRBV5-1,-,few,TRBJ2-5,TGCGCCAGCAGCCCTCAAGTAGGAGGGGAAGAGACCCAGTACTTC,CASSPQVGGEETQYF
TRBV28,-,-,TRBJ1-2,TGTGCCAGCAGTTTAAAAGGTGCGGCAGGAACGGTATATGGCTACACCTTC,CASSLKGAAGTVYGYTF
TRBV29-1,-,-,TRBJ2-7,TGCAGCGTTGAAGGCGGCAGGGCCTACGAGCAGTACTTC,CSVEGGRAYEQYF
TRBV14,-,-,TRBJ2-7,TGTGCCAGCAGTGCAGTCTCCTACGAGCAGTACTTC,CASSAVSYEQYF
TRBV6-2/TRBV6-3,TRBD2,-,TRBJ2-5,TGTGCCAGCAGTCCCTCGACTAGCGGGTTTTTCCGGTGGGTGGAGACCCAGTACTTC,CASSPSTSGFFRWVETQYF
TRBV6-5,-,few,TRBJ1-2,TGTGCCAGCTCGCCAAGGGATGATTACTATGGCTACACCTTC,CASSPRDDYYGYTF
TRBV20-1,-,once,TRBJ2-1,TGCAGTGCTAGAAAGGGGAACTATGAGCAGTTCTTC,CSARKGNYEQFF
TRBV6-5,-,-,TRBJ2-1,TGTGCCAGCAGTCTGAGGCCAAGTGAGCAGTTCTTC,CASSLRPSEQFF
TRBV20-1,TRBD2,-,TRBJ2-1,TGCAGTGCTAGAGCCATAGCGGGGGGCCACAATGAGCAGTTCTTC,CSARAIAGGHNEQFF
TRBV5-1,-,few,TRBJ2-7,TGCGCCAGCAGCAAGCCGGACAGCTCCTACGAGCAGTACTTC,CASSKPDSSYEQYF
TRBV7-6,TRBD1,once,TRBJ1-1,TGTGCCAGCAGCTCTCGGACAGGGTCGGCCACTGAAGCTTTCTTT,CASSSRTGSATEAFF
TRBV6-6,-,-,TRBJ1-4,TGTGCCAGCACTCTCGCCACAGGGTTAGGGGAAAAACTGTTTTTT,CASTLATGLGEKLFF